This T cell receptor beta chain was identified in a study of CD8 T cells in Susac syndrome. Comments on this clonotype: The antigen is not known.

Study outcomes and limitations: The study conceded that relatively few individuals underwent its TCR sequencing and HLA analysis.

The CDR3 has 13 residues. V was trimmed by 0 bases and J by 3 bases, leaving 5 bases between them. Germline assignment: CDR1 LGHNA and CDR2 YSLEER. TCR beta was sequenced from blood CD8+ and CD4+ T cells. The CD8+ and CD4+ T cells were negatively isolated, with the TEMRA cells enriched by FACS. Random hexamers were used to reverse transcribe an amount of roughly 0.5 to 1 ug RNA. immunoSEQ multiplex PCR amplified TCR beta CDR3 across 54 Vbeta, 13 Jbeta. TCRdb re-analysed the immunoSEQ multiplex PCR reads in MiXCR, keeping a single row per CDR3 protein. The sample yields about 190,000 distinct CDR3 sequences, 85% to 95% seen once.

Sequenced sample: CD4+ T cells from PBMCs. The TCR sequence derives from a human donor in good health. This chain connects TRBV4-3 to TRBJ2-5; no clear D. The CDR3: CASSQDLKETQYF. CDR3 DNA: TGCGCCAGCAGCCAAGATCTGAAAGAGACCCAGTACTTC.